These T cell receptor beta chains were read from a single sample in a study of T cells in Graves' hyperthyroidism and ophthalmopathy. From the multiplex PCR reads, TCRdb called clonotypes with MiXCR, one entry per CDR3 protein. This sample has hundreds of thousands of distinct CDR3 sequences; over 35% occur once, and the top ten carry more than 7%. Sequenced: blood. The receptors here all came from a man younger than 35 with Graves' hyperthyroidism. CDR3s include the opening cysteine and the closing phenylalanine or tryptophan. The D gene is left open where the match is weak. Where a row states a size, it is once, few, many or the class of an expanded clone; other rows omit it.

D	size	J	V	CDR3	DNA
TRBD1	.	TRBJ1-3	TRBV20-1	CSARGGTGSRNTIYF	TGCAGTGCTAGAGGGGGGACAGGGTCTAGAAACACCATATATTTT
.	many	TRBJ1-2	TRBV4-1	CASSQQGHNYGYTF	TGCGCCAGCAGCCAACAGGGGCATAACTATGGCTACACCTTC
TRBD1	.	TRBJ1-4	TRBV19	CASSVDREADEKLFF	TGTGCCAGTAGTGTGGACAGGGAGGCGGATGAAAAACTGTTTTTT
.	.	TRBJ1-1	TRBV2	CASSEAWVMAFF	TGTGCCAGCAGTGAAGCGTGGGTGATGGCTTTCTTT
TRBD1	few	TRBJ1-2	TRBV7-8	CASSLLTGGSGGYTF	TGTGCCAGCAGCTTACTGACAGGGGGCTCAGGGGGCTACACCTTC
.	.	TRBJ2-7	TRBV7-2	CASSPTPPGELYF	TGTGCCAGCAGCCCGACCCCTCCCGGGGAGCTGTACTTC
.	few	TRBJ1-4	TRBV6-5	CASSSLDGYEKLFF	TGTGCCAGCAGTTCCCTGGACGGGTATGAAAAACTGTTTTTT
.	.	TRBJ2-6	TRBV12-3/TRBV12-4	CASSSDNGANVLTF	TGTGCCAGCAGTTCCGACAATGGGGCCAACGTCCTGACTTTC
.	.	TRBJ1-2	TRBV6-1	CASSFRTADSGNTF	TGTGCCAGCAGCTTCCGGACAGCAGACTCTGGAAACACCTTC
TRBD1	.	TRBJ2-2	TRBV10-3	CASSSDRERNTGELFF	TGTGCCAGCAGCTCCGACAGGGAGAGGAACACCGGGGAGCTGTTTTTT
.	many	TRBJ2-5	TRBV10-3	CAISERGKETQYF	TGTGCCATCAGTGAGCGGGGCAAAGAGACCCAGTACTTC
TRBD1	.	TRBJ1-5	TRBV6-1	CASRQGGGLQPQHF	TGTGCCAGCAGACAGGGGGGCGGGCTCCAGCCCCAGCATTTT
.	few	TRBJ1-5	TRBV20-1	CSASLQQGVQYSNQPQHF	TGCAGTGCTAGCCTTCAACAAGGGGTCCAATATAGCAATCAGCCCCAGCATTTT
.	few	TRBJ2-7	TRBV5-1	CASSLMWAGEEQYF	TGCGCCAGCAGCTTGATGTGGGCAGGGGAGGAGCAGTACTTC
.	few	TRBJ2-5	TRBV10-2	CATTSDEETQYF	TGCGCCACAACCTCAGATGAAGAGACCCAGTACTTC
TRBD1	many	TRBJ2-5	TRBV7-9	CASRWTGETQYF	TGTGCCAGCAGGTGGACAGGGGAGACCCAGTACTTC
.	.	TRBJ2-3	TRBV11-1	CASSLRMTTDTQYF	TGTGCCAGCAGCTTACGGATGACAACAGATACGCAGTATTTT
.	many	TRBJ1-1	TRBV7-8	CASSLVGLNTEAFF	TGTGCCAGCAGCTTAGTCGGACTGAACACTGAAGCTTTCTTT
.	.	TRBJ1-6	TRBV7-2	CASSSRGDAAPLHF	TGTGCCAGCAGCTCTAGGGGGGACGCGGCACCCCTCCACTTT
TRBD1	.	TRBJ1-5	TRBV7-6	CASSQGQGVRQPQHF	TGTGCCAGCAGCCAGGGACAGGGGGTAAGACAGCCCCAGCATTTT
.	.	TRBJ2-2	TRBV29-1	CSVGGIAGELFF	TGCAGCGTTGGGGGGATAGCCGGGGAGCTGTTTTTT
TRBD2	.	TRBJ2-2	TRBV9	CASSPRLAGEGGELFF	TGTGCCAGCAGTCCCCGACTAGCGGGAGAGGGCGGGGAGCTGTTTTTT
.	many	TRBJ1-1	TRBV14	CASSQGRGGTEAFF	TGTGCCAGCAGCCAAGGTCGAGGAGGCACTGAAGCTTTCTTT
.	many	TRBJ2-5	TRBV29-1	CSMKGETQYF	TGCAGCATGAAGGGAGAGACCCAGTACTTC
.	.	TRBJ2-7	TRBV5-8	CASSFLRNSYEQYF	TGTGCCAGCAGCTTCCTCAGGAACTCCTACGAGCAGTACTTC
.	few	TRBJ1-1	TRBV4-1	CASSQAQGLTEAFF	TGCGCCAGCAGCCAAGCTCAGGGGCTCACTGAAGCTTTCTTT
.	.	TRBJ1-5	TRBV10-3	CASDGGYSNQPQHF	TGTGCCAGCGATGGGGGGTATAGCAATCAGCCCCAGCATTTT
.	.	TRBJ2-7	TRBV19	CASSTGYSYEQYF	TGTGCCAGTAGTACGGGCTACTCCTACGAGCAGTACTTC
TRBD1	many	TRBJ2-7	TRBV7-9	CASSTTGDGEQYF	TGTGCCAGCAGCACCACAGGGGACGGCGAGCAGTACTTC
.	many	TRBJ1-1	TRBV29-1	CSALRGGNTEAFF	TGCAGCGCTCTTAGAGGGGGGAACACTGAAGCTTTCTTT
TRBD1	.	TRBJ1-6	TRBV3-1	CASSLRDRDSPLHF	TGTGCCAGCAGCCTCCGGGACAGGGATTCACCCCTCCACTTT
.	few	TRBJ2-7	TRBV12-3/TRBV12-4	CASSLRSEQYF	TGTGCCAGCAGTTTGCGGTCCGAGCAGTACTTC
TRBD1	.	TRBJ1-2	TRBV7-2	CASSPPRGTAYGYTF	TGTGCCAGCAGCCCCCCGCGCGGGACAGCCTATGGCTACACCTTC
.	many	TRBJ1-5	TRBV7-9	CASGGASNQPQHF	TGTGCCAGCGGAGGGGCTAGCAATCAGCCCCAGCATTTT
.	.	TRBJ2-5	TRBV20-1	CSAARAQYF	TGCAGTGCCGCTAGGGCCCAGTACTTC
TRBD1	.	TRBJ2-2	TRBV5-1	CASSSDRAAGELFF	TGTGCCAGCAGCTCGGACAGGGCGGCCGGGGAGCTGTTTTTT
.	many	TRBJ1-4	TRBV7-2	CASSLSPSKGNEKLFF	TGTGCCAGCAGCTTATCCCCTAGCAAAGGGAATGAAAAACTGTTTTTT